A selection of T cell receptor beta chains follows, all from one sample in a study of CD8 T cells in ankylosing spondylitis. TCRdb reprocessed the 5' RACE reads via MiXCR and lists one record per CDR3 protein. This table has more than 500,000 distinct CDR3 sequences, about 5.4% appearing once. The sequenced sample was blood, either unsorted or a sorted T cell fraction (not recorded which). These receptor sequences come from a male donor with ankylosing spondylitis. Each CDR3 is given without its conserved first and last residue. The D gene is left open where the match is weak.

>TRBV30|TRBJ2-7|.
LSEKVSYEQY
>TRBV10-2|TRBJ2-1|TRBD2
ASRLAGVINEQF
>TRBV5-1|TRBJ1-1|.
ASSLYGPVEAF
>TRBV29-1|TRBJ2-2|.
SVEQLHTGELF
>TRBV10-3|TRBJ1-4|.
AITGTPNEKLF
>TRBV6-5|TRBJ1-1|.
ASSDRGLPNTEAF
>TRBV18|TRBJ1-5|.
ASSPRTVKDQPQH
>TRBV7-9|TRBJ1-2|.
ASSWGRDYGYT
>TRBV25-1|TRBJ2-5|TRBD1
ASSEDERPTGLSPETQY
>TRBV7-2|TRBJ2-1|TRBD2
ASSLAHRLAGGLGNEQF
>TRBV5-5|TRBJ1-2|.
ASSPRELGGLTDGYT
>TRBV6-5|TRBJ2-3|.
ASSFLKGASPDTQY
>TRBV4-1|TRBJ1-5|TRBD1
ASSRPGQGFDQPQH
>TRBV29-1|TRBJ2-3|.
SVGWNTDTQY
>TRBV9|TRBJ1-6|.
ASSVDLHNSPLH
>TRBV10-3|TRBJ2-2|.
AIPETGSDTGELF
>TRBV5-1|TRBJ2-1|.
ASSLVWGALEADPRLRYNEQF
>TRBV4-2|TRBJ1-2|.
ASSQDRGFDGYT
>TRBV29-1|TRBJ2-3|.
SVEADTQY
>TRBV6-2/TRBV6-3|TRBJ2-1|.
ASSYGGIIYNEQF
>TRBV5-1|TRBJ2-1|.
ASSLGPRGIYYNEQF
>TRBV11-1|TRBJ1-2|.
ASSPTGWDGYT
>TRBV6-5|TRBJ2-4|.
ASRGPMGIQY
>TRBV29-1|TRBJ2-3|.
SGALTDTQY
>TRBV18|TRBJ2-2|.
ASSPPLFSENTGELF
>TRBV4-2|TRBJ1-1|.
ASSQPGINTEAF
>TRBV7-9|TRBJ2-7|.
ASSLASTEQY
>TRBV5-1|TRBJ2-1|.
ASREDYNEQF
>TRBV7-3|TRBJ1-5|.
ASSLKGHQPQH
>TRBV5-1|TRBJ1-1|.
ASSLEGSDSNTEAF
>TRBV20-1|TRBJ1-6|.
SARTGNSPLH
>TRBV7-2|TRBJ2-1|TRBD2
ASSLTSGYNEQF
>TRBV20-1|TRBJ2-2|.
SAPSRGRFAGELF
>TRBV4-2|TRBJ2-3|.
ASSPQLVITDTQY
>TRBV20-1|TRBJ2-5|TRBD2
SARDRLTGLVKETQY
>TRBV28|TRBJ1-2|.
ASSTVGTGSWGYT
>TRBV13|TRBJ1-2|.
ASSLRGGVNYGYT
>TRBV3-1|TRBJ1-5|.
ASSQDRGNQPQH
>TRBV6-1|TRBJ2-7|TRBD1
ASSVDRSTYEQY
>TRBV6-5|TRBJ2-5|.
ASSYSLPGNVETQY
>TRBV10-2|TRBJ2-1|TRBD2
ASSRAGGVYNEQF
>TRBV9|TRBJ2-7|.
ASSVRVGGYEQY
>TRBV20-1|TRBJ2-1|.
SAPHRSGSSYNEQF
>TRBV4-2|TRBJ1-2|TRBD1
ASSQITGAGYGYT
>TRBV15|TRBJ1-3|.
ATSRDRGPNTIY
>TRBV5-1|TRBJ2-4|TRBD1
ASSSGQGRNIQY
>TRBV6-1|TRBJ1-2|TRBD1
ASDEDRGFLRGYT
>TRBV18|TRBJ1-5|TRBD1
ASSLYSQGALDQPQH
>TRBV7-2|TRBJ2-1|.
ASSLAYRNEQF
>TRBV7-2|TRBJ2-7|.
ASSPTPGRTSYEQY
>TRBV11-2|TRBJ2-7|.
ASSQDGLYEQY
>TRBV20-1|TRBJ2-7|TRBD2
CAVPELATHYEQY
>TRBV6-5|TRBJ2-2|.
ASRNTGELF
>TRBV4-3|TRBJ2-7|.
ASSHAREAYEQY
>TRBV9|TRBJ2-7|TRBD1
ASSEDRGGSGEQY
>TRBV20-1|TRBJ1-2|.
CATPLTGFGVYGYT